Below are 25 T cell receptor beta chains sequenced from a single sample in a study of early stage breast cancer tumors. Clones were read by immunoSEQ multiplex PCR, and TCRdb kept only the in-frame ones, dropping some. The table lists some 58,000 clones, around three quarters of them singletons. The sequenced material came from blood. The receptors come from a person aged 30-39 years with breast cancer.

The chain links TRBV1 to TRBJ2-1; the table assigns TRBD2, which was not confirmed against the DNA. TRBV1 is a known pseudogene. The CDR3 sequence is 14 residues long. The CDR3 DNA sequence: TGCACCAGCAGCGCCAGACTAGGGTACAATGAGCAGTTCTTC. It translates to CTSSARLGYNEQFF.

The chain combines TRBV5-1 with TRBJ1-2; 10 bases are a match to TRBD1. The CDR3 has 16 residues. Trimming at V came to 4 bases and at J to 3 bases, leaving 9 bases not matched to a gene. Germline V gives CDR1 SGHRS, CDR2 YFSETQ. This CDR3 reads CASSMVTGGQDYGYTF. CDR3 DNA sequence: TGCGCCAGCAGCATGGTGACAGGGGGCCAGGACTATGGCTACACCTTC.

The table lists this clone with a count of one. The genes are TRBV11-2 and TRBJ2-2; D is unresolved. Per germline, CDR1 SGHAT and CDR2 FQNNGV. This CDR3 is 13 amino acids long. V lost 1 base and J lost 2, with 2 bases in between. The CDR3 DNA is TGTGCCAGCAGCTTAGCAAACACCGGGGAGCTGTTTTTT. Protein: CASSLANTGELFF.

V usage is TRBV6-5 and J usage is TRBJ2-7, with 7 bases matching TRBD1. V shed 7 bases, J shed 4 bases, and the junction held 13 bases outside the gene matches. The CDR3 totals 15 residues. The V gene's germline CDR1 is MNHEY and CDR2 SVGAGI. The CDR3 sequence is CASTYHRGPGYEQYF. Written as DNA, the CDR3 is TGTGCCAGCACCTACCACAGGGGTCCCGGGTACGAGCAGTACTTC.

The rearrangement uses TRBV21-1 and TRBJ2-1. TRBV21-1 represents a pseudogene. The CDR3 is made up of 12 amino acids. CDR3 loop: CASSKAGNEQFF. The DNA for the CDR3 is TGTGCCAGCAGCAAAGCTGGAAATGAGCAGTTCTTC.

V usage is TRBV9 and J usage is TRBJ2-7; 9 bases are shared with TRBD1. The CDR3 loop spans 13 amino acids. In germline, CDR1 is SGDLS, CDR2 YYNGEE. With V trimmed by 3 bases and J by 6 bases, 4 bases remained unmatched. The CDR3 DNA reads TGTGCCAGCAGCGCCGGGACAGGGTTCGAGCAGTACTTC. Its translation: CASSAGTGFEQYF.

V gene TRBV4-1 combines with J gene TRBJ2-7; no clear D. The CDR3 consists of 15 residues. V was clipped by 1 base and J by 0 bases, with 10 bases between them. Germline CDR1 is MGHRA and CDR2 is YSYEKL. The chain's CDR3 is CASSQGGALSYEQYF. Written as DNA, the CDR3 is TGCGCCAGCAGCCAAGGAGGCGCGCTCTCCTACGAGCAGTACTTC.

The chain employs TRBV7-3 and TRBJ2-3; 12 bases fit TRBD2. With 7 bases clipped from V and 5 bases from J, the junction kept 7 bases outside the gene matches. The germline V gene has CDR1 SGHTA and CDR2 FQGTGA. CDR3 length: 15 amino acids. The CDR3 region is CASNPSGRAEDTQYF. The CDR3 DNA follows: TGTGCCAGCAACCCTAGCGGGAGGGCCGAAGATACGCAGTATTTT.

The rearrangement joins TRBV5-5 to TRBJ2-1; TRBD2 aligns across 10 bases. CDR1 is SGHKS and CDR2 is YYEKEE in the germline V gene (reference sequence). The junction had 6 bases not matched to a gene; V was cut back by 3 bases and J by 6 bases. The CDR3 is 15 amino acids. Written as DNA, the CDR3 is TGTGCCAGCAGCTCCCCGCTAGCGGGAGTCAATGAGCAGTTCTTC. Translation: CASSSPLAGVNEQFF.

V gene TRBV6-1 combines with J gene TRBJ1-1; possibly TRBD1 for D (5 bases). Germline V CDR1 and CDR2: MNHNS, SASEGT. The germline V and J ends were trimmed by 5 bases and 3 bases, with 13 bases remaining between them. The CDR3 has 14 residues. Here the CDR3 reads CASSTTGVYTEAFF. CDR3 in DNA: TGTGCCAGCAGTACCACAGGAGTTTACACTGAAGCTTTCTTT.

This chain links TRBV5-4 with TRBJ2-1, with 7 bases aligning to TRBD2. Germline values: CDR1 SGHNT, CDR2 YYREEE (reference sequence). The J segment lost 7 bases and the V segment lost 4 bases, leaving 8 bases of the junction unmatched. The CDR3 length is 14 residues. CDR3 in amino acids: CASSQPGLINEQFF. CDR3 bases: TGTGCCAGCAGCCAACCGGGACTAATAAATGAGCAGTTCTTC.

The rearrangement uses TRBV18 and TRBJ1-2; D is undetermined. Germline assignment: CDR1 KGHSH and CDR2 LQKENI. The V end was cut by 1 base, the J end by 6 bases, with 6 bases between. The CDR3 loop spans 12 amino acids. The CDR3 DNA is TGTGCCAGCTCACCACTCGGGGATGGCTACACCTTC. It codes for CASSPLGDGYTF. Using reference TRBV18 and TRBJ1-2 for the parts outside the CDR3, the full variable domain is NAGVMQNPRHLVRRRGQEARLRCSPMKGHSHVYWYRQLPEEGLKFMVYLQKENIIDESGMPKERFSAEFPKEGPSILRIQQVVRGDSAAYFCASSPLGDGYTFGSGTRLTVV.

The V gene is TRBV27, the J gene TRBJ2-1; 9 bases fit TRBD2. The CDR3 is 16 amino acids. Trimming took 5 bases from V and 7 from J; bases not matched to a gene: 12. CDR1 and CDR2 from the germline V gene are MNHEY and SMNVEV (reference sequence). DNA of the CDR3: TGTGCCAGCAGTCCCCTGGGGGTAGCGGGAGAAAATGAGCAGTTCTTC. Translation: CASSPLGVAGENEQFF.

This clone appeared a few times. The chain is built from TRBV5-6 and TRBJ1-2; tentatively, D is TRBD1 (5 bases). The CDR3 totals 12 residues. The V gene lost 4 bases and the J gene lost 6 bases, with 10 bases spanning the gap. Germline CDR1 SGHDT, CDR2 YYEEEE. CDR3 protein: CASSGGADGYTF. The CDR3, as DNA: TGTGCCAGCAGCGGCGGGGCGGATGGCTACACCTTC.

The chain has TRBV19 and TRBJ1-4, with 7 nucleotides matching TRBD1. V gave up 5 bases and J gave up 4 bases; unmatched junction bases: 7. This CDR3 is built from 15 residues. From germline, CDR1 is LNHDA and CDR2 SQIVND (reference sequence). CDR3 in DNA: TGTGCCAGTAGTTCCGGGACAGTCGATAATGAAAAACTGTTTTTT. Amino acid sequence: CASSSGTVDNEKLFF.

V and J are TRBV12-5 and TRBJ2-7; 12 bases align to TRBD2. Trimming removed 9 bases from V and 5 bases from J; junction bases left unmatched: 14. Per the germline V gene, CDR1 is LGHNT and CDR2 is FRNRAP. The CDR3 loop spans 16 amino acids. CDR3: CARRASGRAVFNEQYF. DNA for the CDR3: TGTGCTAGACGGGCTAGCGGGAGGGCCGTGTTCAACGAGCAGTACTTC. Supplemented by reference TRBV12-5 and TRBJ2-7, the full variable domain reads DARVTQTPRHKVTEMGQEVTMRCQPILGHNTVFWYRQTMMQGLELLAYFRNRAPLDDSGMPKDRFSAEMPDATLATLKIQPSEPRDSAVYFCARRASGRAVFNEQYFGPGTRLTVT.

The V call is TRBV11-2, the J call TRBJ2-2, with D tentatively TRBD1 or TRBD2 (6 bases each). The CDR3 spans 17 residues. Germline V lookup: CDR1 SGHAT, CDR2 FQNNGV. V lost 6 bases and J 1 base, leaving 18 bases between the germline ends. CDR3 DNA: TGTGCCAGCAGACGGGGGCTTTACACCAAGAACACCGGGGAGCTGTTTTTT. This encodes CASRRGLYTKNTGELFF.

In its sample, this clone was seen once. This chain uses TRBV11-3 with TRBJ2-1; 13 nucleotides agree with TRBD2. J was trimmed by 3 bases and V by 5 bases; bases with no gene match: 10. CDR1 is SGHNT, CDR2 YENEEA, per germline. The CDR3 covers 18 residues. The CDR3 nucleotides are TGTGCCAGCAGCCGAGGGACTAGCGGGATCCCCCACTACAATGAGCAGTTCTTC. Translating it yields CASSRGTSGIPHYNEQFF.

The chain links TRBV6-1 to TRBJ1-1; 7 nucleotides align to TRBD1. The germline gives CDR1 MNHNS, CDR2 SASEGT. This CDR3 comprises 11 residues. The J segment lost 8 bases and the V segment lost 6 bases, leaving 3 bases of the junction unmatched. CDR3 amino acids: CASSKTGEAFF. The CDR3 nucleotides are TGTGCCAGCAGCAAGACAGGGGAAGCTTTCTTT.

CDR3 sequence (DNA): TGTGCCATCAGCGGGAAGGACAGGGGATTTTCCTATGGCTACACCTTC. Translating it yields CAISGKDRGFSYGYTF. The chain joins TRBV10-3 to TRBJ1-2, with 9 positions matching TRBD1. Germline trimming cut 6 bases from V and 4 bases from J; bases unmatched to any gene: 12. The CDR3 is 16 residues long. From germline, CDR1 is ENHRY and CDR2 SYGVKD.

CDR3 in amino acids: CASSPGTEGGTDTQYF. CDR3 sequence (DNA): TGTGCCAGCTCACCCGGGACAGAAGGTGGCACAGATACGCAGTATTTT. The V call is TRBV18, the J call TRBJ2-3; 7 bases fit TRBD1. The J segment lost 1 base and the V segment lost 3 bases, leaving 7 bases of the junction unmatched. Looked up from germline, CDR1 is KGHSH and CDR2 is LQKENI. CDR3 length: 16 residues. Full variable domain (remainder filled in from reference TRBV18 and TRBJ2-3): NAGVMQNPRHLVRRRGQEARLRCSPMKGHSHVYWYRQLPEEGLKFMVYLQKENIIDESGMPKERFSAEFPKEGPSILRIQQVVRGDSAAYFCASSPGTEGGTDTQYFGPGTRLTVL.

This chain connects TRBV5-1 to TRBJ2-3; weak D call: TRBD2 (6 bases). The V gene lost 1 base and the J gene lost 2 bases, with 17 bases spanning the gap. In germline, CDR1 is SGHRS, CDR2 YFSETQ. This CDR3 has 17 amino acids. In nucleotides, the CDR3 is TGCGCCAGCAGCTTGAGAACTAGCTCAGGGTCCACAGATACGCAGTATTTT. It encodes CASSLRTSSGSTDTQYF.

The CDR3, as DNA: TGTGCCAGCAGCCCAACTAGCGCAGGAGAGACCCAGTACTTC. It specifies CASSPTSAGETQYF. The chain recombines TRBV7-2 with TRBJ2-5; 7 positions agree with TRBD2. From germline, CDR1 is SGHTA and CDR2 FQGNSA. Trimming removed 5 bases from V and 4 bases from J; junction bases left unmatched: 7. This CDR3 region has 14 residues.

The chain carries TRBV5-1 and TRBJ2-7; D is ambiguous. The CDR3 is 14 amino acids. V was pared by 0 bases and J by 2 bases, with 9 bases between. CDR1 and CDR2 (germline): SGHRS, YFSETQ. The CDR3 reads CASSLGDPPYEQYF. In nucleotides, the CDR3 is TGCGCCAGCAGCTTGGGAGATCCACCCTACGAGCAGTACTTC.

The chain joins TRBV19 to TRBJ2-7, with 10 positions matching TRBD2. CDR3 size: 17 residues. The germline V gene has CDR1 LNHDA and CDR2 SQIVND (reference sequence). V was clipped by 2 bases and J by 7 bases; unmatched bases: 14. The CDR3 DNA reads as TGTGCCAGTAGTATACGCCCCCTCAGCGGGAGGGCCTTAGAGCAGTACTTC. Its protein is CASSIRPLSGRALEQYF.